Listed below are T cell receptor beta chains from one sample, sequenced in a study of early T cells in non-severe SARS-CoV-2 infection. From the 5' RACE reads, TCRdb called clonotypes with MiXCR, one entry per CDR3 protein. The sample lists tens of thousands of distinct CDR3 sequences, 14% occurring once. Sequencing was performed on whole blood. Receptor source: an adult who was a healthcare worker with PCR-confirmed SARS-CoV-2 infection or an uninfected control (not recorded which). CDR3s include the opening cysteine and the closing phenylalanine or tryptophan. The order of the fields is V gene, J gene, D gene, clone size, CDR3 protein, CDR3 DNA. The D gene is left open where the match is weak. Where a row states a size, it is once, few, many or the class of an expanded clone; other rows omit it.

>TRBV3-1|TRBJ2-5|TRBD2|NA
CASSQERLAGAGETQYF
TGTGCCAGCAGCCAAGAACGCCTAGCGGGGGCGGGAGAGACCCAGTACTTC
>TRBV7-3|TRBJ1-2|TRBD1|few
CASSLFGGGSDGYTF
TGTGCCAGCAGCTTATTTGGAGGGGGCAGCGATGGCTACACCTTC
>TRBV27|TRBJ2-3|NA|NA
CASSLLPGASTDTQYF
TGTGCCAGCAGTTTATTGCCGGGGGCTAGCACAGATACGCAGTATTTT
>TRBV30|TRBJ2-2|NA|many
CAWSGGPRTGELFF
TGTGCCTGGAGTGGTGGGCCCCGGACGGGGGAGCTGTTTTTT
>TRBV28|TRBJ2-3|TRBD1|NA
CASSGQGGTDTQYF
TGTGCCAGCAGTGGACAGGGGGGCACAGATACGCAGTATTTT
>TRBV12-3/TRBV12-4|TRBJ1-2|NA|NA
CASSLVGAKPYGYTF
TGTGCCAGCAGTTTGGTAGGGGCGAAACCCTATGGCTACACCTTC
>TRBV7-6|TRBJ1-1|TRBD1|many
CASSFVDDRGLNTEAFF
TGTGCCAGCAGCTTCGTCGACGACAGGGGATTGAACACTGAAGCTTTCTTT
>TRBV19|TRBJ2-7|TRBD2|NA
CASRPGLGTQMSEQYF
TGTGCCAGTAGGCCGGGACTAGGGACCCAGATGAGCGAGCAGTACTTC
>TRBV6-2/TRBV6-3|TRBJ1-6|TRBD1|few
CASSAGTDSYNSPLHF
TGTGCCAGCAGTGCCGGGACAGACTCCTATAATTCACCCCTCCACTTT
>TRBV24-1|TRBJ1-5|NA|few
CATQREGGNQPQHF
TGTGCCACCCAGAGGGAGGGGGGTAATCAGCCCCAGCATTTT
>TRBV2|TRBJ2-1|TRBD2|few
CASRFSIAGDYNEQFF
TGTGCCAGCCGATTCTCGATAGCGGGGGATTACAATGAGCAGTTCTTC
>TRBV20-1|TRBJ2-3|NA|many
CSARGGGSDTQYF
TGCAGTGCTAGAGGAGGCGGGTCAGATACGCAGTATTTT
>TRBV7-2|TRBJ2-5|NA|few
CASSFQVTQYF
TGTGCCAGCAGCTTTCAGGTGACCCAGTACTTC
>TRBV5-1|TRBJ2-1|NA|NA
CASSPAQISSYNERFF
TGCGCCAGCAGCCCCGCTCAGATTAGCTCCTACAATGAGCGGTTCTTC
>TRBV7-3|TRBJ1-2|NA|NA
CASSQWTVLPNYGYTF
TGTGCCAGCAGCCAATGGACAGTACTTCCTAACTATGGCTACACCTTC
>TRBV29-1|TRBJ1-2|TRBD1|NA
CSGDSNYGYTF
TGCAGCGGGGACAGTAACTATGGCTACACCTTC
>TRBV20-1|TRBJ1-1|NA|few
CSVEPRNTEAFF
TGCAGTGTAGAACCTCGGAACACTGAAGCTTTCTTT
>TRBV10-3|TRBJ2-7|NA|many
CAISGGSYEQYF
TGTGCCATCAGCGGGGGTTCCTACGAGCAGTACTTC
>TRBV6-2/TRBV6-3|TRBJ2-7|NA|NA
CASSRDFYEQYF
TGTGCCAGCAGTCGGGACTTCTACGAGCAGTACTTC
>TRBV5-1|TRBJ1-1|NA|few
CASQRTSGHTEAFF
TGCGCCAGCCAAAGGACATCCGGACACACTGAAGCTTTCTTT
>TRBV18|TRBJ2-7|NA|few
CASSATEPGEQYF
TGTGCCAGCTCAGCAACAGAACCGGGCGAGCAGTACTTC
>TRBV14|TRBJ1-2|NA|many
CASSQSTGSYGYTF
TGTGCCAGCAGCCAGTCGACAGGCTCCTATGGCTACACCTTC
>TRBV18|TRBJ1-4|NA|few
CASSPYQGTNEKLFF
TGTGCCAGCTCTCCATATCAGGGAACTAATGAAAAACTGTTTTTT
>TRBV9|TRBJ2-5|NA|few
CASSEIRGMETQYF
TGTGCCAGCAGCGAGATACGGGGGATGGAGACCCAGTACTTC
>TRBV11-2|TRBJ1-3|NA|many
CASSLEPGVSGNTIYF
TGTGCCAGCAGCTTAGAACCAGGGGTATCCGGAAACACCATATATTTT
>TRBV5-4|TRBJ1-3|NA|once
CASSPRGGEGNTIYF
TGTGCCAGCAGCCCCAGGGGCGGGGAGGGAAACACCATATATTTT
>TRBV28|TRBJ2-7|NA|few
CATKIPYEQYF
TGTGCCACCAAGATCCCGTACGAGCAGTACTTC
>TRBV5-1|TRBJ1-5|NA|many
CASSLVPGAGNQPQHF
TGCGCCAGCAGCTTGGTCCCGGGGGCGGGCAATCAGCCCCAGCATTTT
>TRBV20-1|TRBJ1-1|NA|NA
CSARVVEAFF
TGCAGTGCTAGAGTAGTCGAAGCTTTCTTT
>TRBV18|TRBJ1-4|NA|NA
CASSPPGTNEKLFF
TGTGCCAGCTCACCACCAGGGACTAATGAAAAACTGTTTTTT
>TRBV6-6|TRBJ1-6|NA|NA
CASSYGQENSPLHF
TGTGCCAGCAGTTACGGGCAGGAGAATTCACCCCTCCACTTT
>TRBV7-2|TRBJ2-2|TRBD2|NA
CASSPSGHTGELFF
TGTGCCAGCAGCCCTAGCGGGCACACCGGGGAGCTGTTTTTT
>TRBV29-1|TRBJ2-5|TRBD1|NA
CSVDRDRETQYF
TGCAGCGTCGACCGGGACAGGGAGACCCAGTACTTC
>TRBV18|TRBJ2-7|TRBD1|few
CASSLDRAQGDEQYF
TGTGCCAGCTCCCTCGACAGGGCACAGGGAGACGAGCAGTACTTC